Reported below is one TCR beta chain. In the authors' methods: Using reference gene primer amplification, nucleated cell counts were estimated. The repertoire was sequenced with immunoSEQ multiplex PCR; TCRdb's copy has only in-frame clones and lacks some. D and trimming come from the DNA, and the V and J calls and clone size come from that table. The sample lists some 68,000 clones; roughly 87% were seen once. The data were obtained in a study of blood T cell repertoires in COVID-19. J lost 0 bases, V lost 3 bases, and 4 bases had no gene match. The CDR3 length is 14 residues. Germline CDR1 reads SQVTM; CDR2 reads ANQGSEA.

Sequencing was performed on peripheral blood. This clonotype was sampled from a man aged 45 to 65 with COVID-19, enrolled during active disease. The chain is built from TRBV29-1 and TRBJ1-2, with 7 bases matching TRBD1. The CDR3 DNA sequence: TGCAGCGTTGAGGAGGGGGCGGCTAACTATGGCTACACCTTC. Translating it yields CSVEEGAANYGYTF.